These T cell receptor beta chains were read from a single sample in a study of CD8+ T cells in alopecia areata. Sequencing was performed with immunoSEQ multiplex PCR; in TCRdb, only in-frame clones are kept and a portion is missing. The sample has some 180,000 clones, roughly three fifths seen once. Sequenced sample: CD8+ T cells sorted from blood. These receptors were collected from a human donor in good health. Both conserved end residues are part of each CDR3. The D gene is left open where the match is weak. A row's size may be missing; if present it is once, few, many or a size class.

clone_size,j_call,d_call,v_call,cdr3_aa,cdr3_nt
few,TRBJ1-3,-,TRBV9,CASSVDGSSGNTIYF,TGTGCCAGCAGCGTAGACGGCAGCTCTGGAAACACCATATATTTT
-,TRBJ1-4,TRBD1,TRBV30,CAWSPQGKGGEKLFF,TGTGCCTGGAGTCCACAGGGGAAGGGAGGTGAAAAACTGTTTTTT
-,TRBJ2-5,TRBD2,TRBV29-1,CSVTGTSGGAVGETQYF,TGCAGCGTCACCGGGACTAGCGGGGGGGCCGTTGGAGAGACCCAGTACTTC
-,TRBJ1-6,-,TRBV13,CASSLGGRGNNSPLHF,TGTGCCAGCAGCTTAGGGGGCAGGGGTAACAATTCACCCCTCCACTTT
-,TRBJ2-1,TRBD2,TRBV15,CATSSSRGVSSYNEQFF,TGTGCCACCAGCAGCTCCCGGGGGGTTAGCTCCTACAATGAGCAGTTCTTC
-,TRBJ1-2,-,TRBV4-1,CASSQAGWGYTF,TGCGCCAGCAGCCAAGCAGGTTGGGGCTACACCTTC
-,TRBJ2-7,-,TRBV12-5,CASGLVWGYEQYF,TGTGCTAGTGGTTTGGTATGGGGTTACGAGCAGTACTTC
-,TRBJ2-4,-,TRBV4-1,CASSQDSGAGDIQYF,TGCGCCAGCAGCCAAGATTCAGGGGCGGGGGACATTCAGTACTTC
-,TRBJ1-2,-,TRBV29-1,CSVEATTGLHYGYTF,TGCAGCGTTGAAGCCACGACAGGTCTCCACTATGGCTACACCTTC
-,TRBJ1-2,-,TRBV29-1,CSGGGGSGQGYTF,TGCAGTGGAGGGGGAGGCAGCGGGCAAGGCTACACCTTC
-,TRBJ2-3,TRBD2,TRBV4-1,CASSQGLAGGEDTQYF,TGCGCCAGCAGCCAAGGTCTAGCGGGGGGGGAGGATACGCAGTATTTT
few,TRBJ1-5,-,TRBV7-9,CASQRGNQPQHF,TGTGCCAGTCAGAGGGGCAATCAGCCCCAGCATTTT
few,TRBJ2-6,-,TRBV21-1,CASIIMGGANVLTF,TGTGCCAGCATCATTATGGGTGGGGCCAACGTCCTGACTTTC
-,TRBJ2-3,TRBD2,TRBV11-1,CASRGLGDTQYF,TGTGCCAGCAGGGGACTAGGCGATACGCAGTATTTT
-,TRBJ2-7,-,TRBV19,CASSLTGSYEQYF,TGTGCCAGTAGTCTCACAGGTTCCTACGAGCAGTACTTC
few,TRBJ2-5,-,TRBV29-1,CSVEWSGETQYF,TGCAGCGTTGAATGGTCTGGAGAGACCCAGTACTTC
few,TRBJ1-2,-,TRBV27,CASSSNPIYTF,TGTGCCAGCAGTTCCAATCCGATCTACACCTTC
-,TRBJ1-5,TRBD1,TRBV9,CASSARDSSIQPQHF,TGTGCCAGCAGCGCGCGGGACAGTTCAATTCAGCCCCAGCATTTT
-,TRBJ2-7,TRBD1,TRBV5-1,CASSFGPGQGNYEQYF,TGCGCCAGCAGCTTTGGCCCGGGACAGGGGAATTACGAGCAGTACTTC
-,TRBJ1-1,-,TRBV29-1,CSVPDMNTEAFF,TGCAGCGTTCCAGACATGAACACTGAAGCTTTCTTT
-,TRBJ1-5,-,TRBV7-2,CASSRKGSNQPQHF,TGTGCCAGCAGCCGGAAGGGGAGCAATCAGCCCCAGCATTTT
once,TRBJ1-2,-,TRBV27,CASGTPDGYTF,TGTGCCAGCGGAACCCCTGATGGCTACACCTTC
-,TRBJ2-7,-,TRBV6-5,CASSSGPSYYEQYF,TGTGCCAGCAGTTCCGGTCCGTCGTACTACGAGCAGTACTTC
once,TRBJ2-7,-,TRBV6-1,CASSARGPPYEQYF,TGTGCCAGCAGTGCGCGGGGCCCCCCCTACGAGCAGTACTTC